Sequencing of this T cell receptor beta chain was carried out in a study of blood T cell repertoires in COVID-19 (dated by TCRdb to 2018 to 2021). With regard to the full study: Samples from collaborators originated in the United States, Italy and Spain and spanned both the acute and convalescent phases of COVID-19. The material from the prospective study consisted of cDNA or gDNA derived from T cells, B-cell-depleted T cells, or PBMCs. Subjects who had been exposed to COVID-19, were actively infected with it, or had recovered from it provided the deeply sampled blood TCRbeta repertoires that made up the dataset. The repertoires were made available in a free public database intended to serve as a resource for research on the immune response to SARS-CoV-2. The samples were drawn from the first 160 participants of the ongoing ImmuneRACE study and from 950 to 1,500 subjects provided by 6 global collaborators. Nearly every sample came with metadata listing a de-identified subject ID, COVID-19 status, age in years and sex. Where HLA class I and class II types were available, the types were taken from metadata supplied by the sample provider, not from assay-based typing.

The paper as a whole reports these results and caveats: The quantity of clinical and demographic metadata differed by source and by participant and was supplied without curation.

At one collaborating source in Seattle, patients were enrolled during active infection and were followed longitudinally through the course of disease. Whole blood was collected in K2EDTA tubes by collaborating institutions according to the institutions' own protocols. Collaborator samples were shipped for TCRbeta analysis as frozen whole blood, isolated PBMCs, or DNA extracted from either sample type. The immunoSEQ Assay, a bias-controlled multiplex PCR, was used to amplify TCRbeta CDR3 regions from genomic DNA. The original pipeline was this. Nucleated cell counts per sample were estimated from amplification of reference gene primers within the assay. To quantify the absolute abundance of each unique TCRbeta CDR3 rearrangement, sequence reads were collapsed and filtered. For each sample, productive Simpson clonality was calculated as the square root of Simpson's diversity index over productive rearrangements. TCRdb took over this immuneACCESS table, retaining in-frame rearrangements with V and J assigned. Such tables are incomplete; in checked studies, under half of the missing clones stem from an unresolved V gene, and the remainder is unexplained. Clonal size and the V and J genes are those of that table, whereas D and trimming came from the DNA. The sample table records about 160,000 clones; about 92% of these occur just once. More than 4.5% of the sample belongs to the ten largest clones.

CDR1 and CDR2 were assigned from the germline V gene as LGHNA and YSLEER. Including the terminal cysteine and phenylalanine, the CDR3 comprises 16 residues. This entry keeps only the CDR3 DNA: 48 bases, framed from base 1. At the junction V is shortened by 0 bases and J by 6 bases; bases outside the gene matches: 6. A remark on this clone: Its antigen remains undetermined. Base qualities are not recorded, but no much larger clone differs from it by a single base.

Sequenced: peripheral blood. This receptor was identified in a man in his thirties or forties with COVID-19, enrolled during active disease. The rearranged segments are TRBV4-3 and TRBJ2-3, with 10 bases in between that match TRBD1. The DNA sequence is given as TGCGCCAGCAGCCAAGATGGGACAGGGGTCGGGGATACGCAGTATTTT. It codes for CASSQDGTGVGDTQYF.